One sample yielded the 32 T cell receptor beta chains listed below, sequenced in a study of blood T cells in healthy people across ages. The second PCR ran about 6 to 12 cycles with a sample-barcoded 5' primer and J-beta primers. TCRdb redid the calling of the 5' RACE reads with MiXCR, one entry per CDR3 protein. This table holds around 1.7 million distinct CDR3 sequences, roughly 28% found once. Specimen: blood. Receptor source: a woman aged 25 to 45 in good health.

This clonotype was recorded many times. The V and J genes are TRBV20-1 and TRBJ2-7, with TRBD2 matching over 7 bases. The CDR3 runs 14 residues. Germline values: CDR1 DFQATT, CDR2 SNEGSKA (reference sequence). The V gene end was trimmed by 3 bases and the J gene end by 0 bases; junction bases not matched to a gene: 5. The DNA of the CDR3 is TGCAGTGCTAGTTCTAGCGGATCCTCCTACGAGCAGTACTTC. This sequence encodes CSASSSGSSYEQYF.

This clonotype appeared many times. The chain employs TRBV5-1 and TRBJ2-7, with TRBD2 as a possible D gene (5 bases). The ends were cut back, 7 bases at V and 0 bases at J, with 11 bases in the middle. The CDR3 consists of 13 residues. CDR1 SGHRS and CDR2 YFSETQ come from the germline V gene. The CDR3 DNA sequence: TGCGCCAGCCGAGCCGGGGTCTCCTACGAGCAGTACTTC. This encodes CASRAGVSYEQYF.

The chain uses TRBV9 and TRBJ1-1, with D uncertain. The germline V and J ends were trimmed by 4 bases and 3 bases, with 10 bases remaining between them. The CDR3 runs to 13 residues. The V gene's germline CDR1 is SGDLS and CDR2 YYNGEE. The CDR3 DNA reads TGTGCCAGCAGCCCTCATTTGGACACTGAAGCTTTCTTT. Translation gives CASSPHLDTEAFF.

The chain's CDR3 is CASSYEGSNTGELFF. The CDR3, as DNA: TGTGCCAGCAGTTACGAGGGATCGAACACCGGGGAGCTGTTTTTT. The V and J genes are TRBV12-3 or TRBV12-4 and TRBJ2-2, with TRBD2 as a possible D gene (5 bases). The V end lost 4 bases, the J end lost 0 bases, and 9 bases lay between the germline ends. The CDR3 runs 15 residues.

This clonotype was counted many times. CDR3 amino acids: CASTPGGASYNEQFF. The CDR3 DNA reads TGTGCCAGCACCCCGGGGGGGGCGTCCTACAATGAGCAGTTCTTC. The chain recombines TRBV9 with TRBJ2-1; 8 bases align to TRBD2. The CDR3 runs 15 residues. CDR1 SGDLS and CDR2 YYNGEE come from the germline V gene. V lost 6 bases and J lost 1; bases outside the gene matches: 6.

CDR3 bases: TGTGCCATCTCCAGGACAGGGAGTAATACTGAAGCTTTCTTT. This codes for CAISRTGSNTEAFF. This sequence joins TRBV10-3 and TRBJ1-1; TRBD1 agrees at 8 bases. CDR1 and CDR2 from the germline V gene are ENHRY and SYGVKD. Trimming removed 8 bases from V and 5 bases from J; junction bases left unmatched: 10. CDR3 size: 14 residues.

This clonotype was seen ten or more times. This chain uses TRBV20-1 with TRBJ2-3, with 8 bases lining up with TRBD2. In germline, CDR1 is DFQATT, CDR2 SNEGSKA (reference sequence). Losses at the gene ends were 5 bases for V and 5 bases for J; bases not matched to a gene: 9. The CDR3 loop spans 14 amino acids. CDR3 DNA: TGCAGTGCTTCCCTTAGCGGGGTCGGAGATACGCAGTATTTT. This codes for CSASLSGVGDTQYF.

The genes are TRBV25-1 and TRBJ2-7; 10 nucleotides line up with TRBD1. From germline, CDR1 is MGHDK and CDR2 SYGVNS. With V trimmed by 11 bases and J by 6 bases, 4 bases remained unmatched. This CDR3 region has 11 residues. CDR3 nucleotide sequence: TGTGCCTGTGGACAGGGGGGCGAGCAGTACTTC. Protein product: CACGQGGEQYF.

This clonotype was seen at least ten times. This chain's CDR3 is CASSHLTSGRASSYNEQFF. CDR3 coding DNA: TGTGCCAGCAGCCATCTGACTAGCGGGAGAGCCAGCTCCTACAATGAGCAGTTCTTC. The chain links TRBV14 to TRBJ2-1; 12 bases match TRBD2. The CDR3 sequence is 19 residues long. Germline assignment: CDR1 SGHDN and CDR2 FVKESK. V lost 3 bases and J lost 0; bases outside the gene matches: 9. The variable domain in full, completed from reference TRBV14 and TRBJ2-1, reads EAGVTQFPSHSVIEKGQTVTLRCDPISGHDNLYWYRRVMGKEIKFLLHFVKESKQDESGMPNNRFLAERTGGTYSTLKVQPAELEDSGVYFCASSHLTSGRASSYNEQFFGPGTRLTVL.

This clonotype was counted many times. The chain uses TRBV29-1 and TRBJ2-7, with TRBD1 matching 10 bases. With V trimmed by 7 bases and J by 2 bases, 5 bases remained unmatched. The CDR3 is 13 amino acids. Germline V gives CDR1 SQVTM, CDR2 ANQGSEA. In nucleotides, the CDR3 is TGCAGCGCCCCGGGACAGGGGCCCTACGAGCAGTACTTC. Amino acids: CSAPGQGPYEQYF.

The chain employs TRBV12-3 or TRBV12-4 and TRBJ1-1; 12 positions agree with TRBD1. The trim removed 6 bases at V and 0 bases at J, leaving 11 bases unmatched. This CDR3 comprises 18 residues. The CDR3 loop reads CASRPPGQGASVNTEAFF. CDR3 sequence (DNA): TGTGCCAGCAGACCACCGGGACAGGGGGCAAGCGTGAACACTGAAGCTTTCTTT.

Here the CDR3 reads CASSLSLGFNTEAFF. The CDR3 bases are TGTGCCAGCAGTTTATCCCTCGGGTTTAACACTGAAGCTTTCTTT. V gene TRBV27 combines with J gene TRBJ1-1; D remains ambiguous. The CDR3 runs to 15 residues. CDR1 MNHEY and CDR2 SMNVEV come from the germline V gene (reference sequence). V lost 0 bases to trimming and J lost 2 bases, with 10 bases between them.

This rearrangement joins TRBV7-9 to TRBJ2-1, with 7 bases matching TRBD2. The trim removed 8 bases at V and 4 bases at J, leaving 11 bases unmatched. The CDR3 covers 15 residues. CDR1 SEHNR and CDR2 FQNEAQ come from the germline V gene (reference sequence). This chain's CDR3 is CASGRGGERYNEQFF. CDR3 DNA: TGTGCCAGCGGCCGTGGGGGGGAGCGGTACAATGAGCAGTTCTTC.

The V and J genes are TRBV30 and TRBJ1-5, with D maybe TRBD1 (6 bases). The CDR3 extends over 15 amino acids. V dropped 4 bases and J dropped 4 bases, with 17 bases sitting between them. Looked up from germline, CDR1 is GTSNPN and CDR2 is SVGIG (reference sequence). The CDR3 nucleotides are TGTGCCTGGAAAGATCGGGGACACGGAAATCAGCCCCAGCATTTT. Protein product: CAWKDRGHGNQPQHF.

The chain employs TRBV12-3 or TRBV12-4 and TRBJ1-5; maybe TRBD1 (6 bases). The CDR3 consists of 13 residues. Trimming left V 5 bases short and J 4 bases short, with 9 bases between. The CDR3 loop is CASSIDRNQPQHF. As DNA, the CDR3 is TGTGCCAGCAGTATCGACAGGAATCAGCCCCAGCATTTT.

This clonotype was observed a few times. J is TRBJ2-3 and V is TRBV24-1, with a possible D match to TRBD1 (5 bases). The V end lost 9 bases, the J end lost 6 bases, and 12 bases lay between the germline ends. CDR1 and CDR2 (germline): KGHDR, SFDVKD. The CDR3 is made up of 12 amino acids. The CDR3 here is CATGAIEDTQYF. The CDR3 DNA sequence: TGTGCCACCGGGGCAATCGAGGATACGCAGTATTTT.

This clonotype was seen a single time. This may arise from a read error, as a much more abundant clone is one base away. V gene TRBV6-5 combines with J gene TRBJ2-5; D gene ambiguous. The closer fit of TRBJ2-7 to the DNA end suggests the J call may be wrong. In germline, CDR1 is MNHEY, CDR2 SVGAGI. The CDR3 has 15 residues. CDR3 bases: TGTGCCAGCAGCTCATCTCCGGCGACACCTTACGAGCAGTACTTC. This codes for CASSSSPATPYEQYF.

A word on this clonotype: At one end the junction does not follow the germline gene, possibly because of a read error. V and J are TRBV6-1 and TRBJ1-2, with D unclear. Per the germline V gene, CDR1 is MNHNS and CDR2 is SASEGT. This CDR3 region has 12 residues. The CDR3: CASSRVVYGHTF. The CDR3, as DNA: TGTGCCAGCAGTAGGGTAGTCTATGGCCACACCTTC.

DNA for the CDR3: TGCGCCAGCAGCTTGGCGCCGGGTCAGGAAGCTTTCTTT. This gives the protein CASSLAPGQEAFF. The chain has TRBV5-1 and TRBJ1-1; D remains unclear. The germline CDR1 and CDR2 sequences are SGHRS and YFSETQ. This CDR3 spans 13 amino acids. V was trimmed by 0 bases and J by 8 bases, leaving 11 bases between them.

This clonotype has a count of ten or more. The rearrangement uses TRBV29-1 and TRBJ2-7; D is ambiguous. V lost 6 bases, J lost 4 bases, and 10 bases lay in between. Germline V gene lookup returns CDR1 SQVTM and CDR2 ANQGSEA. CDR3 length: 11 residues. The CDR3, as DNA: TGCAGCGTCGGGCGAGAGTACGAGCAGTACTTC. Its protein product is CSVGREYEQYF.

The V and J genes are TRBV28 and TRBJ1-2; TRBD1 agrees at 7 bases. The CDR3 runs to 14 residues. From germline, CDR1 is MDHEN and CDR2 SYDVKM. V lost 6 bases, J lost 2 bases, and 6 bases stayed unmatched. The DNA of the CDR3 is TGTGCCAGCAGAACCCTACAGGGGAACTATGGCTACACCTTC. Translated, it gives CASRTLQGNYGYTF.

This rearrangement joins TRBV19 to TRBJ2-2, with 8 bases aligning to TRBD1. This CDR3 contains 17 residues. Per the germline V gene, CDR1 is LNHDA and CDR2 is SQIVND (reference sequence). The J segment lost 2 bases and the V segment lost 5 bases, leaving 10 bases of the junction unmatched. The CDR3 is CASSLPGTGVNTGELFF. The CDR3 coding sequence is TGTGCCAGTAGTTTACCCGGGACAGGAGTTAACACCGGGGAGCTGTTTTTT.

The rearrangement uses TRBV18 and TRBJ2-3; perhaps TRBD1 as D (6 bases). This CDR3 spans 15 amino acids. With 1 base removed from V and 2 bases from J, the gap between germline ends came to 10 bases. From germline, CDR1 is KGHSH and CDR2 LQKENI. The CDR3 coding sequence is TGTGCCAGCTCACCACGAACAGGGTACACAGATACGCAGTATTTT. As protein: CASSPRTGYTDTQYF.

This clonotype was observed many times. The V call is TRBV20-1, the J call TRBJ2-7; D remains ambiguous. The CDR3 sequence is 13 residues long. Between the trimmed V and J ends, which lost 7 bases and 0 bases, there was a span of 13 bases. Germline assignment: CDR1 DFQATT and CDR2 SNEGSKA (reference sequence). CDR3 region: CSVLSRSSYEQYF. As DNA, the CDR3 is TGCAGTGTGTTGTCCCGGAGCTCCTACGAGCAGTACTTC.

This clonotype was seen only a few times. The J gene is TRBJ1-2, the V gene TRBV5-1; 9 nucleotides agree with TRBD1. In germline, CDR1 is SGHRS, CDR2 YFSETQ. V lost 5 bases, J lost 5 bases, and 10 bases stayed unmatched. The CDR3 spans 15 residues. CDR3 loop: CASREVPDRGYGYTF. In DNA, the CDR3 is TGCGCCAGCAGGGAAGTGCCGGACAGGGGTTATGGCTACACCTTC. Filled out from reference TRBV5-1 and TRBJ1-2, the complete variable domain reads KAGVTQTPRYLIKTRGQQVTLSCSPISGHRSVSWYQQTPGQGLQFLFEYFSETQRNKGNFPGRFSGRQFSNSRSEMNVSTLELGDSALYLCASREVPDRGYGYTFGSGTRLTVV.

In this sample, this clonotype turned up many times. The chain is built from TRBV18 and TRBJ1-2; D is possibly TRBD1 (5 bases). Trimming took 5 bases from V and 2 from J, leaving 15 bases between them. Germline CDR1 reads KGHSH; CDR2 reads LQKENI. The CDR3 runs to 15 residues. CDR3 nucleotides: TGTGCCAGCTCATCAATAGACAGACCCAACTATGGCTACACCTTC. Encoded protein: CASSSIDRPNYGYTF.

V and J are TRBV27 and TRBJ1-4; D not certain. V shed 5 bases and J shed 3 bases, with 13 bases lying between them. Germline CDR1 is MNHEY and CDR2 is SMNVEV (reference sequence). The CDR3 spans 15 residues. The CDR3 protein is CASSASRGANEKLFF. The CDR3 nucleotides are TGTGCCAGCAGTGCCTCACGGGGTGCTAATGAAAAACTGTTTTTT. The whole variable domain, remainder taken from reference TRBV27 and TRBJ1-4, is EAQVTQNPRYLITVTGKKLTVTCSQNMNHEYMSWYRQDPGLGLRQIYYSMNVEVTDKGDVPEGYKVSRKEKRNFPLILESPSPNQTSLYFCASSASRGANEKLFFGSGTQLSVL.

This clonotype has only a few counts. The chain employs TRBV27 and TRBJ2-7, with TRBD2 identical over 7 bases. V was clipped by 4 bases and J by 2 bases; unmatched bases: 5. The V gene's germline CDR1 is MNHEY and CDR2 SMNVEV (reference sequence). The CDR3 consists of 14 residues. The CDR3 here is CASSSTSVPYEQYF. The CDR3 DNA follows: TGTGCCAGCAGTTCCACTAGCGTCCCCTACGAGCAGTACTTC.

This clonotype was counted between two and nine times. This sequence joins TRBV4-1 and TRBJ2-1; 12 nucleotides match TRBD2. Per germline, CDR1 MGHRA and CDR2 YSYEKL. CDR3 size: 15 residues. V dropped 4 bases and J dropped 9; count of bases not matched to a gene: 7. CDR3 DNA sequence: TGCGCCAGCAGCCCTTCTAGCGGGAGGGCCGCTGAGCAGTTCTTC. Protein: CASSPSSGRAAEQFF.

This chain joins TRBV19 and TRBJ2-7; 10 positions match TRBD1. Losses at the gene ends were 3 bases for V and 0 bases for J; bases not matched to a gene: 2. The CDR3 sequence is 15 residues long. Germline loops: CDR1 LNHDA, CDR2 SQIVND (reference sequence). CDR3 nucleotides: TGTGCCAGTAGTATTGGGGACAGGGGCTCCTACGAGCAGTACTTC. It specifies CASSIGDRGSYEQYF.

This clonotype was seen ten or more times. This chain connects TRBV12-3 or TRBV12-4 to TRBJ2-7; either TRBD1 or TRBD2 may fit D (5 bases each). The CDR3 length is 12 residues. V lost 6 bases and J lost 5, with 11 bases in between. DNA for the CDR3: TGTGCCAGCAGGCAGGGAGTCCACGAGCAGTACTTC. As protein: CASRQGVHEQYF.

This clonotype was detected a few times. This sequence joins TRBV5-6 and TRBJ1-2; 7 bases line up with TRBD1. Germline CDR1 is SGHDT and CDR2 is YYEEEE. The V segment lost 4 bases and the J segment 6 bases; nucleotides outside the gene matches: 9. This CDR3 is 14 amino acids long. This CDR3 is CASSTIDRANGYTF. The CDR3 nucleotides read TGTGCCAGCAGCACCATCGACAGGGCGAATGGCTACACCTTC.